Listed below are T cell receptor beta chains from one sample, sequenced in a study of CD8+CD57+ T cells in acquired aplastic anemia. TCRdb recomputed calls from the reads with MiXCR, one row per CDR3 protein. The repertoire holds around 200,000 distinct CDR3 sequences, with under 55% as singletons. Input material: sorted CD4+, CD8+, or CD8+CD57+ T cells (not recorded which) from PBMCs. The receptors here all came from a human donor with aplastic anemia. The CDR3 runs from the conserved cysteine through the conserved F or W.

>TRBJ1-6|TRBV19
CASSIRDRVTSPLHF
>TRBJ2-1|TRBV3-1
CASSSSRSYNEQFF
>TRBJ1-1|TRBV14
CASSHGDRGITEAFF
>TRBJ1-5|TRBV6-2/TRBV6-3
CASSPHRDGSNQPQHF
>TRBJ1-2|TRBV19
CASSIWGGNGYTF
>TRBJ1-4|TRBV7-2
CASSSYLGGQGNEKLFF
>TRBJ2-6|TRBV7-9
CASSLGLGLILQGALVLTF
>TRBJ1-5|TRBV20-1
CSAITTVPNQPQHF
>TRBJ2-7|TRBV20-1
CSASKGLAVAYEQYF
>TRBJ1-2|TRBV28
CASTHGGRAHEGYTF
>TRBJ2-7|TRBV6-6
CASSDRAVSYGQYF
>TRBJ2-1|TRBV19
CASSDRGNEQFF
>TRBJ1-1|TRBV5-6
CASSPGGWAEAFF
>TRBJ1-1|TRBV19
CASSIKALGAEAFF
>TRBJ1-4|TRBV9
CASSPTGGNEKLFF
>TRBJ1-2|TRBV2
CASRPRGANYGYTF
>TRBJ1-3|TRBV6-1
CASGYSLYTSDGNTIYF
>TRBJ2-5|TRBV20-1
CSARVRQAQETQYF
>TRBJ2-2|TRBV7-9
CASSLVGELFF
>TRBJ2-3|TRBV11-3
CASSVGGTGVGDEQYF
>TRBJ1-6|TRBV7-8
CASSFTGANDSPLHF
>TRBJ2-3|TRBV12-3/TRBV12-4
CASSWDRGHSGGTDTQYF
>TRBJ1-5|TRBV10-3
CATTGTGGQPQHF
>TRBJ1-1|TRBV27
CASSSWTGSNTEAFF
>TRBJ1-5|TRBV5-5
CASSPDSRDQPQHF
>TRBJ1-4|TRBV10-3
CASSSGGISEKLFF
>TRBJ2-2|TRBV19
CASSSQGSIGELFF
>TRBJ1-4|TRBV19
CASSTRDANEKLFF
>TRBJ1-3|TRBV5-1
CASSPQVDSGNTIYF